A selection of T cell receptor beta chains follows, all from one sample in a study of T-cell reconstitution after alpha-beta-depleted transplantation in children. Each CDR3 protein is one row after TCRdb ran MiXCR on the PCR reads. The profile shows 490,000 or so distinct CDR3 sequences, about an eighth of them singletons. The specimen comprised PBMCs from the stem cell graft donor, sampled from the stem cell graft. These receptors were obtained from a human donor who donated a stem cell graft to a child with combined immunodeficiency. Both conserved end residues are part of each CDR3. D genes are given only for firm matches. Clone size appears in some rows only: once, few, many, or a class for an expanded clone.

J	size	V	D	CDR3	DNA
TRBJ1-2	many	TRBV20-1	.	CSAPTSNYGYTF	TGCAGTGCCCCGACATCTAACTATGGCTACACCTTC
TRBJ2-1	few	TRBV24-1	.	CATSDDAYNEQFF	TGTGCCACCAGTGATGACGCGTACAATGAGCAGTTCTTC
TRBJ1-1	.	TRBV7-8	TRBD1	CASSEPRGGTEAFF	TGTGCCAGCAGCGAACCCAGGGGGGGCACTGAAGCTTTCTTT
TRBJ2-1	.	TRBV11-1	TRBD2	CASSGFPGLAGEGDNEQFF	TGTGCCAGCAGCGGATTTCCGGGACTAGCGGGAGAAGGGGACAATGAGCAGTTCTTC
TRBJ1-5	.	TRBV6-5	TRBD1	CASSSNRGRDQPQHF	TGTGCCAGCAGTTCAAACAGGGGGCGAGACCAGCCCCAGCATTTT
TRBJ2-7	.	TRBV21-1	.	CASSPPMGPTWKYF	TGTGCCAGCAGCCCCCCAATGGGGCCGACGTGGAAGTACTTC
TRBJ1-3	few	TRBV12-3/TRBV12-4	.	CASSLVRGNTIYF	TGTGCCAGCAGTTTAGTTCGCGGAAACACCATATATTTT
TRBJ1-1	few	TRBV24-1	.	CATSDGGNTEAFF	TGTGCCACCAGTGATGGCGGGAACACTGAAGCTTTCTTT
TRBJ1-5	.	TRBV12-3/TRBV12-4	.	CASSLRGRGNQPQHF	TGTGCCAGCAGTTTACGGGGGAGAGGCAATCAGCCCCAGCATTTT
TRBJ2-3	few	TRBV4-2	TRBD2	CASSQVGTSGGATDTQYF	TGTGCCAGCAGCCAAGTGGGGACTAGCGGGGGGGCGACAGATACGCAGTATTTT
TRBJ2-5	.	TRBV14	TRBD2	CASSHLAGAETQYF	TGTGCCAGCAGCCACCTAGCGGGGGCGGAGACCCAGTACTTC
TRBJ2-5	few	TRBV12-3/TRBV12-4	.	CASLRPAF	TGTGCCAGCTTACGTCCGGCGTTC
TRBJ1-1	few	TRBV6-1	.	CASATRGNTEAFF	TGTGCCAGCGCCACCCGAGGGAACACTGAAGCTTTCTTT
TRBJ2-7	few	TRBV30	.	CAWTKGTYEQYF	TGTGCCTGGACGAAGGGGACCTACGAGCAGTACTTC
TRBJ2-2	few	TRBV24-1	TRBD1	CATGRQGNTGELFF	TGTGCCACCGGGAGACAGGGGAACACCGGGGAGCTGTTTTTT
TRBJ2-7	few	TRBV12-3/TRBV12-4	.	CASSFGSDEQYF	TGTGCCAGCAGTTTTGGCTCTGACGAGCAGTACTTC